The source of this TCR beta chain is a study of T cell changes during pregnancy in multiple sclerosis. Per germline, CDR1 SGHRS and CDR2 YFSETQ. The junction had 4 bases not matched to a gene; V was cut back by 0 bases and J by 8 bases. This CDR3 comprises 13 residues. TCRdb's copy holds only in-frame clones and misses some; the assay was immunoSEQ multiplex PCR. The profile covers 90,000 to 150,000 clones, with roughly 92% appearing a single time and roughly 6.2% taken by the ten largest. The V call is TRBV5-1, the J call TRBJ1-1, with TRBD1 matching 7 bases. Specimen: peripheral blood, collected before pregnancy. This TCR was sampled from a female donor with multiple sclerosis, enrolled in a pregnancy study. This CDR3 is CASSLDLQGEAFF. DNA for the CDR3: TGCGCCAGCAGCTTGGATTTACAGGGGGAAGCTTTCTTT.